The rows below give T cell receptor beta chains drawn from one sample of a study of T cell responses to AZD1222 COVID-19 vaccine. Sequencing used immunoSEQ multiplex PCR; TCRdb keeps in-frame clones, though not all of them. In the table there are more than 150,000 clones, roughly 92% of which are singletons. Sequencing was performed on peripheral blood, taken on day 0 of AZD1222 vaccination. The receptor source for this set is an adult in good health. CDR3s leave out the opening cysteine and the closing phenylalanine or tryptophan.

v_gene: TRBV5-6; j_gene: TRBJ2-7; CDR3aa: ASTLGRTYEQY
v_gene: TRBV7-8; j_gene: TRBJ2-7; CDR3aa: ASSLVGTSIYEQY
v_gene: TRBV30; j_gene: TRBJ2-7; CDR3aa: AWSLTRTSEQY
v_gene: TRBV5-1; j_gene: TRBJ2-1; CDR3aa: ASSNRPQVLDEQF
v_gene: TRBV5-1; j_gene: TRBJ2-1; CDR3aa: ASSLDGTSYNEQF
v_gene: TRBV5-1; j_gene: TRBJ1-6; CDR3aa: ASSPRTGENSPLH
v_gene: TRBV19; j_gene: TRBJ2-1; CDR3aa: ASSRTSEGEQF
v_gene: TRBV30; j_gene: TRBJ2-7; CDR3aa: AWGPSYEQY
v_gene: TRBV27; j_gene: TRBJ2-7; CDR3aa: ASGLAGQYEQY
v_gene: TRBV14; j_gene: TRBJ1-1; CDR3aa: ASSPIIGLNTEAF
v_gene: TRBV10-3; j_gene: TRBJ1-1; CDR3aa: AINTGWNTEAF
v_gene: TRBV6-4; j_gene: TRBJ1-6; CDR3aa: ASRTWGTVEAPLH
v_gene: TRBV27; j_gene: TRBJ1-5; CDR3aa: ASSPTSGGEQPQH
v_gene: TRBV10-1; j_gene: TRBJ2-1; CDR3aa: ASSLTSGGEQF
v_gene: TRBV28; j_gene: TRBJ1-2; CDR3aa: ASSLLVGGPPNYGYT
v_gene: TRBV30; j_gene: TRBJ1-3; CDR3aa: AWNQGGGNTIY
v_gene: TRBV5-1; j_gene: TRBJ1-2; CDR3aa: ASSLGHQDYDYGYT
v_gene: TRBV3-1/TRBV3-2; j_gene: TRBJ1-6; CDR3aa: ASSGRTSNSPLH
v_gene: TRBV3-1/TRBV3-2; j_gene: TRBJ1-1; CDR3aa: ASSQDITGTEAF
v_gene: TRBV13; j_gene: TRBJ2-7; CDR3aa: ASSQRTVYEQY
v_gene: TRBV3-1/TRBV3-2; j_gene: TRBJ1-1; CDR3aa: ASSPWKVARNTEAF
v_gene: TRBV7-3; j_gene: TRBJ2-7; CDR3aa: ASSLQGGLYEQY
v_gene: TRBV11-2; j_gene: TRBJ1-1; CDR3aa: ASRPGGVNTEAF